These 24 T cell receptor beta chains were sequenced from one sample in a study of T cells in Graves' hyperthyroidism and ophthalmopathy. Amplified TCR beta CDR3 regions derived from RNA transcripts. An initial round of RT-PCR targeting the TCR CDR3 relied on the HTBI primer set. Via MiXCR, TCRdb re-called the multiplex PCR reads, giving one row per CDR3 protein. Of 400,000 to 450,000 distinct CDR3 sequences in the sample, about 14% were seen once. Sequencing was performed on blood. All receptors come from a man in his late teens or twenties with Graves' ophthalmopathy.

As for this clonotype: A much larger clone differs from this one at a single base, so this may be a read error. The chain uses TRBV20-1 and TRBJ2-5, with no clear D. The CDR3 covers 15 residues. Germline V gene data show CDR1 as DFQATT and CDR2 as SNEGSKA (reference sequence). The V gene lost 3 bases and the J gene lost 1 base, with 15 bases spanning the gap. CDR3: CSASPAYGRQETQYF. CDR3 DNA: TGCAGTGCTAGCCCCGCATATGGGCGCCAAGAGACCCAGTACTTC.

This clonotype has a handful of counts. The CDR3 loop reads CSAKPAGGLYEQYF. The CDR3 DNA is TGCAGTGCTAAACCCGCGGGGGGATTATACGAGCAGTACTTC. The V gene is TRBV20-1, the J gene TRBJ2-7; TRBD2 agrees at 8 bases. This CDR3 is 14 amino acids long. Germline CDR1 reads DFQATT; CDR2 reads SNEGSKA (reference sequence). V shed 4 bases and J 4 bases; nucleotides not matched to a gene: 9.

This clonotype was found many times. The chain employs TRBV27 and TRBJ2-7; 7 bases fit TRBD1. V lost 4 bases and J lost 2; bases outside the gene matches: 5. There are 14 residues in the CDR3. The V gene's germline CDR1 is MNHEY and CDR2 SMNVEV (reference sequence). The CDR3 sequence: CASSSSGQAYEQYF. DNA for the CDR3: TGTGCCAGCAGTTCCTCTGGACAGGCCTACGAGCAGTACTTC.

This clonotype was counted ten times or more. The V gene is TRBV14, the J gene TRBJ1-1; D call uncertain. V was shortened by 2 bases and J by 2 bases, with 6 bases between the two germline ends. CDR1 and CDR2 (germline): SGHDN, FVKESK. CDR3 length: 13 residues. The CDR3 DNA is TGTGCCAGCAGCCAATTATATAACACTGAAGCTTTCTTT. This sequence encodes CASSQLYNTEAFF.

The chain couples TRBV14 to TRBJ2-2; D could derive from TRBD1 or TRBD2 (5 bases each). The CDR3 is 14 residues long. Germline lookup yields CDR1 SGHDN and CDR2 FVKESK. V dropped 3 bases and J dropped 6 bases, with 11 bases sitting between them. CDR3 in amino acids: CASSQVGASGELFF. The CDR3 DNA reads as TGTGCCAGCAGCCAGGTCGGGGCTTCCGGGGAGCTGTTTTTT.

This clonotype was counted ten times or more. The rearrangement uses TRBV11-2 and TRBJ1-1; TRBD1 matches at 11 bases. Germline CDR1 reads SGHAT; CDR2 reads FQNNGV. V shed 5 bases, J shed 3 bases, and the junction held 2 bases outside the gene matches. This CDR3 contains 14 residues. In DNA, the CDR3 is TGTGCCAGCAGCAGGGACAGGGGGGACACTGAAGCTTTCTTT. This translates into CASSRDRGDTEAFF.

The table lists this clonotype with a few counts. CDR3 loop: CASSQEGQGHNEQFF. For the CDR3, the DNA is TGTGCCAGCAGCCAAGAAGGACAGGGCCACAATGAGCAGTTCTTC. This sequence joins TRBV3-1 and TRBJ2-1, with 8 bases fitting TRBD1. V dropped 0 bases and J dropped 5; count of bases not matched to a gene: 3. The CDR3 length is 15 residues. CDR1 and CDR2 (germline): LGHDT, YNNKEL (reference sequence).

A word on this clonotype: Since a much larger clone is just one base distant, this may be a read error. The gene calls are TRBV29-1 and TRBJ1-1; perhaps TRBD1 as D (6 bases). The V end was cut by 8 bases, the J end by 11 bases, with 18 bases between. This CDR3 is built from 11 residues. The germline V gene encodes CDR1 SQVTM and CDR2 ANQGSEA. The CDR3 is CSTTGKLDAFF. The CDR3 DNA reads as TGCAGCACGACAGGAAAGTTGGATGCTTTCTTT.

This clonotype was seen ten or more times. This rearrangement joins TRBV3-1 to TRBJ1-1; D uncertain. The germline gives CDR1 LGHDT, CDR2 YNNKEL (reference sequence). The CDR3 loop spans 13 amino acids. V lost 4 bases and J lost 0, with 6 bases in between. The CDR3 sequence is CASSRLMNTEAFF. The DNA for the CDR3 is TGTGCCAGCAGCCGATTAATGAACACTGAAGCTTTCTTT. Drawing the rest from reference TRBV3-1 and TRBJ1-1, the complete variable domain is DTAVSQTPKYLVTQMGNDKSIKCEQNLGHDTMYWYKQDSKKFLKIMFSYNNKELIINETVPNRFSPKSPDKAHLNLHINSLELGDSAVYFCASSRLMNTEAFFGQGTRLTVV.

This clonotype was detected a few times. The gene calls are TRBV6-1 and TRBJ1-1; no clear D gene. The CDR3 spans 14 residues. The germline V gene has CDR1 MNHNS and CDR2 SASEGT. Trimming shortened V by 9 bases and J by 0 bases, and 14 bases separated the two germline ends. The CDR3 sequence: CASYDGEMNTEAFF. The CDR3 DNA is TGTGCCAGTTACGATGGGGAAATGAACACTGAAGCTTTCTTT.

This clonotype has a handful of counts. CDR3 in DNA: TGTGCCAGTAAGCTAGCGGGTCTTCCCGGGGAGCTGTTTTTT. This gives the protein CASKLAGLPGELFF. V gene TRBV19 combines with J gene TRBJ2-2; 8 bases map to TRBD2. V lost 7 bases and J lost 6; bases outside the gene matches: 7. CDR3 size: 14 residues. Germline CDR1 LNHDA, CDR2 SQIVND (reference sequence).

This clonotype was seen at least ten times. The chain links TRBV4-1 to TRBJ2-1, with D possibly matching TRBD2 (6 bases). Germline V gives CDR1 MGHRA, CDR2 YSYEKL. With 0 bases removed from V and 5 bases from J, the gap between germline ends came to 11 bases. CDR3 length equals 15 residues. For the CDR3, the DNA is TGCGCCAGCAGCCAAGAAGCGGGTGGAAACAATGAGCAGTTCTTC. Amino acid sequence: CASSQEAGGNNEQFF.

In regard to this clonotype: A much larger clone sits a single nucleotide away, making a read error possible. The rearrangement joins TRBV3-1 to TRBJ2-1, with TRBD2 identical over 8 bases. V shed 1 base and J 8 bases; nucleotides not matched to a gene: 13. CDR1 is LGHDT and CDR2 is YNNKEL in the germline V gene (reference sequence). CDR3 length equals 17 residues. As DNA, the CDR3 is TGTGCCAGCAGCCAAGGTCGTTCGTCTAGCGGGCTCGATGAGCAGTTCTTC. Its translation: CASSQGRSSSGLDEQFF.

This rearrangement joins TRBV19 to TRBJ2-7; 10 nucleotides agree with TRBD1. The CDR3 covers 14 residues. Per germline, CDR1 LNHDA and CDR2 SQIVND (reference sequence). The V and J ends lost 5 bases and 3 bases, in that order; junction bases with no gene match: 4. The CDR3 loop reads CASSPDRGLYEQYF. CDR3 bases: TGTGCCAGTAGTCCTGACAGGGGGCTCTACGAGCAGTACTTC.

As regards this clonotype: Given a much more abundant clone one base away, this may be a read error. The genes are TRBV6-5 and TRBJ1-1; the D is unclear. The CDR3 length is 16 residues. V was clipped by 2 bases and J by 1 base, with 14 bases between them. CDR1 is MNHEY, CDR2 SVGAGI, per germline. The CDR3 DNA reads TGTGCCAGCAGTTACAACACAGCACTTACGAACACTGAAGCTTTCTTT. Translating gives CASSYNTALTNTEAFF.

This clonotype was recorded at least ten times. This chain uses TRBV6-1 with TRBJ2-2, with 11 bases that match TRBD2. J gave up 4 bases and V 6 bases, and 4 bases lay outside the gene matches. The germline gives CDR1 MNHNS, CDR2 SASEGT. This CDR3 is built from 15 residues. The CDR3 DNA follows: TGTGCCAGCAGCGGACTAGCGGGCACCACCGGGGAGCTGTTTTTT. Translating gives CASSGLAGTTGELFF.

This chain uses TRBV13 with TRBJ2-7; 13 nucleotides match TRBD2. The CDR3 is 16 amino acids. Germline CDR1 reads PRHDT; CDR2 reads FYEKMQ (reference sequence). V lost 5 bases to trimming and J lost 0 bases; unmatched junction nucleotides: 4. CDR3 in DNA: TGTGCCAGCAGCGCCGGACTAGCGGGAGTCTCCTACGAGCAGTACTTC. Encoded protein: CASSAGLAGVSYEQYF.

The chain has TRBV7-9 and TRBJ1-1; possible D gene TRBD1, 6 bases. Trimming removed 6 bases from V and 2 bases from J, with 13 bases in between. This CDR3 region has 14 residues. Germline assignment: CDR1 SEHNR and CDR2 FQNEAQ (reference sequence). CDR3 in DNA: TGTGCCAGCAGACCTACAGGGTACAACACTGAAGCTTTCTTT. This codes for CASRPTGYNTEAFF.

Many counts were recorded for this clonotype. V gene TRBV2 combines with J gene TRBJ2-7; D remains ambiguous. CDR3 length equals 14 residues. CDR1 is SNHLY and CDR2 is FYNNEI in the germline V gene. The germline V and J ends were trimmed by 0 bases and 5 bases, with 11 bases remaining between them. CDR3 protein: CASSEASQLHEQYF. CDR3 coding DNA: TGTGCCAGCAGTGAAGCGAGCCAGCTCCACGAGCAGTACTTC.

The rearrangement uses TRBV30 and TRBJ2-5, with D uncertain. Germline CDR1 and CDR2: GTSNPN and SVGIG (reference sequence). The CDR3 is 13 amino acids. Trimming cost V 3 bases and J 4 bases, with 12 bases left between them. CDR3 sequence (DNA): TGTGCCTGGAGCCACGCTCGGGCAGAGACCCAGTACTTC. Its protein is CAWSHARAETQYF.

About this clonotype itself: A read error may explain this, as a much larger clone is one base away. The J gene is TRBJ1-1, the V gene TRBV12-3 or TRBV12-4; D ambiguous. The CDR3 covers 11 residues. V was clipped by 6 bases and J by 0 bases, with 2 bases between them. CDR3 in amino acids: CASRVNTEAFF. As DNA, the CDR3 is TGTGCCAGCAGAGTGAACACTGAAGCTTTCTTT.

This clonotype was seen repeatedly, ten times or more. J is TRBJ2-7 and V is TRBV20-1; D remains unclear. The CDR3 runs to 11 residues. Trimming stripped 6 bases from V and 4 bases from J, with 10 bases between. Germline assignment: CDR1 DFQATT and CDR2 SNEGSKA (reference sequence). CDR3 coding DNA: TGCAGTGCGAAGGCCGGTTACGAGCAGTACTTC. It translates to CSAKAGYEQYF.

This clonotype showed up many times. The chain has TRBV19 and TRBJ2-3; 7 bases are shared with TRBD2. CDR3 size: 19 residues. The germline gives CDR1 LNHDA, CDR2 SQIVND (reference sequence). The junction had 19 bases not matched to a gene; V was cut back by 3 bases and J by 4 bases. CDR3 loop: CASSISLTSARFSADTQYF. The CDR3 bases are TGTGCCAGTAGTATCTCCCTCACTAGCGCGAGATTTTCTGCAGATACGCAGTATTTT.

In its sample, this clonotype was seen many times. This chain links TRBV27 with TRBJ2-1; D not certain. CDR3 length: 13 amino acids. V lost 8 bases to trimming and J lost 5 bases, with 13 bases between them. CDR1 MNHEY and CDR2 SMNVEV come from the germline V gene (reference sequence). This CDR3 reads CASRLGVDNEQFF. Written as DNA, the CDR3 is TGTGCCAGCCGCCTTGGGGTCGACAATGAGCAGTTCTTC.